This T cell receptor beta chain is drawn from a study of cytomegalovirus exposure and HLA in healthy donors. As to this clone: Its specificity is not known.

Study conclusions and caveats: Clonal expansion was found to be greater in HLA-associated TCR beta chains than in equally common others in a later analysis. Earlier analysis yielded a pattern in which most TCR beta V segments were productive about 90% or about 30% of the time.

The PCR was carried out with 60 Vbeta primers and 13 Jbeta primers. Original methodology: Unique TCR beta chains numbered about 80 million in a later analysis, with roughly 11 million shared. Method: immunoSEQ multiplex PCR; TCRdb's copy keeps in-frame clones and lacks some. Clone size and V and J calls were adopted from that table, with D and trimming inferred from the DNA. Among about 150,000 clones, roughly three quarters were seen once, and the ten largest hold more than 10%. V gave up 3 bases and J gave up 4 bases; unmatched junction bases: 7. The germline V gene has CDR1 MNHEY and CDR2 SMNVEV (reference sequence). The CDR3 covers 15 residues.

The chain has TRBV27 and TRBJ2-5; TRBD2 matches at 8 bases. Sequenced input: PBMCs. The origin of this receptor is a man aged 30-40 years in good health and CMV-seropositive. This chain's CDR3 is CASSFSGNLVETQYF. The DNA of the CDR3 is TGTGCCAGCAGTTTTAGCGGGAACCTAGTAGAGACCCAGTACTTC.